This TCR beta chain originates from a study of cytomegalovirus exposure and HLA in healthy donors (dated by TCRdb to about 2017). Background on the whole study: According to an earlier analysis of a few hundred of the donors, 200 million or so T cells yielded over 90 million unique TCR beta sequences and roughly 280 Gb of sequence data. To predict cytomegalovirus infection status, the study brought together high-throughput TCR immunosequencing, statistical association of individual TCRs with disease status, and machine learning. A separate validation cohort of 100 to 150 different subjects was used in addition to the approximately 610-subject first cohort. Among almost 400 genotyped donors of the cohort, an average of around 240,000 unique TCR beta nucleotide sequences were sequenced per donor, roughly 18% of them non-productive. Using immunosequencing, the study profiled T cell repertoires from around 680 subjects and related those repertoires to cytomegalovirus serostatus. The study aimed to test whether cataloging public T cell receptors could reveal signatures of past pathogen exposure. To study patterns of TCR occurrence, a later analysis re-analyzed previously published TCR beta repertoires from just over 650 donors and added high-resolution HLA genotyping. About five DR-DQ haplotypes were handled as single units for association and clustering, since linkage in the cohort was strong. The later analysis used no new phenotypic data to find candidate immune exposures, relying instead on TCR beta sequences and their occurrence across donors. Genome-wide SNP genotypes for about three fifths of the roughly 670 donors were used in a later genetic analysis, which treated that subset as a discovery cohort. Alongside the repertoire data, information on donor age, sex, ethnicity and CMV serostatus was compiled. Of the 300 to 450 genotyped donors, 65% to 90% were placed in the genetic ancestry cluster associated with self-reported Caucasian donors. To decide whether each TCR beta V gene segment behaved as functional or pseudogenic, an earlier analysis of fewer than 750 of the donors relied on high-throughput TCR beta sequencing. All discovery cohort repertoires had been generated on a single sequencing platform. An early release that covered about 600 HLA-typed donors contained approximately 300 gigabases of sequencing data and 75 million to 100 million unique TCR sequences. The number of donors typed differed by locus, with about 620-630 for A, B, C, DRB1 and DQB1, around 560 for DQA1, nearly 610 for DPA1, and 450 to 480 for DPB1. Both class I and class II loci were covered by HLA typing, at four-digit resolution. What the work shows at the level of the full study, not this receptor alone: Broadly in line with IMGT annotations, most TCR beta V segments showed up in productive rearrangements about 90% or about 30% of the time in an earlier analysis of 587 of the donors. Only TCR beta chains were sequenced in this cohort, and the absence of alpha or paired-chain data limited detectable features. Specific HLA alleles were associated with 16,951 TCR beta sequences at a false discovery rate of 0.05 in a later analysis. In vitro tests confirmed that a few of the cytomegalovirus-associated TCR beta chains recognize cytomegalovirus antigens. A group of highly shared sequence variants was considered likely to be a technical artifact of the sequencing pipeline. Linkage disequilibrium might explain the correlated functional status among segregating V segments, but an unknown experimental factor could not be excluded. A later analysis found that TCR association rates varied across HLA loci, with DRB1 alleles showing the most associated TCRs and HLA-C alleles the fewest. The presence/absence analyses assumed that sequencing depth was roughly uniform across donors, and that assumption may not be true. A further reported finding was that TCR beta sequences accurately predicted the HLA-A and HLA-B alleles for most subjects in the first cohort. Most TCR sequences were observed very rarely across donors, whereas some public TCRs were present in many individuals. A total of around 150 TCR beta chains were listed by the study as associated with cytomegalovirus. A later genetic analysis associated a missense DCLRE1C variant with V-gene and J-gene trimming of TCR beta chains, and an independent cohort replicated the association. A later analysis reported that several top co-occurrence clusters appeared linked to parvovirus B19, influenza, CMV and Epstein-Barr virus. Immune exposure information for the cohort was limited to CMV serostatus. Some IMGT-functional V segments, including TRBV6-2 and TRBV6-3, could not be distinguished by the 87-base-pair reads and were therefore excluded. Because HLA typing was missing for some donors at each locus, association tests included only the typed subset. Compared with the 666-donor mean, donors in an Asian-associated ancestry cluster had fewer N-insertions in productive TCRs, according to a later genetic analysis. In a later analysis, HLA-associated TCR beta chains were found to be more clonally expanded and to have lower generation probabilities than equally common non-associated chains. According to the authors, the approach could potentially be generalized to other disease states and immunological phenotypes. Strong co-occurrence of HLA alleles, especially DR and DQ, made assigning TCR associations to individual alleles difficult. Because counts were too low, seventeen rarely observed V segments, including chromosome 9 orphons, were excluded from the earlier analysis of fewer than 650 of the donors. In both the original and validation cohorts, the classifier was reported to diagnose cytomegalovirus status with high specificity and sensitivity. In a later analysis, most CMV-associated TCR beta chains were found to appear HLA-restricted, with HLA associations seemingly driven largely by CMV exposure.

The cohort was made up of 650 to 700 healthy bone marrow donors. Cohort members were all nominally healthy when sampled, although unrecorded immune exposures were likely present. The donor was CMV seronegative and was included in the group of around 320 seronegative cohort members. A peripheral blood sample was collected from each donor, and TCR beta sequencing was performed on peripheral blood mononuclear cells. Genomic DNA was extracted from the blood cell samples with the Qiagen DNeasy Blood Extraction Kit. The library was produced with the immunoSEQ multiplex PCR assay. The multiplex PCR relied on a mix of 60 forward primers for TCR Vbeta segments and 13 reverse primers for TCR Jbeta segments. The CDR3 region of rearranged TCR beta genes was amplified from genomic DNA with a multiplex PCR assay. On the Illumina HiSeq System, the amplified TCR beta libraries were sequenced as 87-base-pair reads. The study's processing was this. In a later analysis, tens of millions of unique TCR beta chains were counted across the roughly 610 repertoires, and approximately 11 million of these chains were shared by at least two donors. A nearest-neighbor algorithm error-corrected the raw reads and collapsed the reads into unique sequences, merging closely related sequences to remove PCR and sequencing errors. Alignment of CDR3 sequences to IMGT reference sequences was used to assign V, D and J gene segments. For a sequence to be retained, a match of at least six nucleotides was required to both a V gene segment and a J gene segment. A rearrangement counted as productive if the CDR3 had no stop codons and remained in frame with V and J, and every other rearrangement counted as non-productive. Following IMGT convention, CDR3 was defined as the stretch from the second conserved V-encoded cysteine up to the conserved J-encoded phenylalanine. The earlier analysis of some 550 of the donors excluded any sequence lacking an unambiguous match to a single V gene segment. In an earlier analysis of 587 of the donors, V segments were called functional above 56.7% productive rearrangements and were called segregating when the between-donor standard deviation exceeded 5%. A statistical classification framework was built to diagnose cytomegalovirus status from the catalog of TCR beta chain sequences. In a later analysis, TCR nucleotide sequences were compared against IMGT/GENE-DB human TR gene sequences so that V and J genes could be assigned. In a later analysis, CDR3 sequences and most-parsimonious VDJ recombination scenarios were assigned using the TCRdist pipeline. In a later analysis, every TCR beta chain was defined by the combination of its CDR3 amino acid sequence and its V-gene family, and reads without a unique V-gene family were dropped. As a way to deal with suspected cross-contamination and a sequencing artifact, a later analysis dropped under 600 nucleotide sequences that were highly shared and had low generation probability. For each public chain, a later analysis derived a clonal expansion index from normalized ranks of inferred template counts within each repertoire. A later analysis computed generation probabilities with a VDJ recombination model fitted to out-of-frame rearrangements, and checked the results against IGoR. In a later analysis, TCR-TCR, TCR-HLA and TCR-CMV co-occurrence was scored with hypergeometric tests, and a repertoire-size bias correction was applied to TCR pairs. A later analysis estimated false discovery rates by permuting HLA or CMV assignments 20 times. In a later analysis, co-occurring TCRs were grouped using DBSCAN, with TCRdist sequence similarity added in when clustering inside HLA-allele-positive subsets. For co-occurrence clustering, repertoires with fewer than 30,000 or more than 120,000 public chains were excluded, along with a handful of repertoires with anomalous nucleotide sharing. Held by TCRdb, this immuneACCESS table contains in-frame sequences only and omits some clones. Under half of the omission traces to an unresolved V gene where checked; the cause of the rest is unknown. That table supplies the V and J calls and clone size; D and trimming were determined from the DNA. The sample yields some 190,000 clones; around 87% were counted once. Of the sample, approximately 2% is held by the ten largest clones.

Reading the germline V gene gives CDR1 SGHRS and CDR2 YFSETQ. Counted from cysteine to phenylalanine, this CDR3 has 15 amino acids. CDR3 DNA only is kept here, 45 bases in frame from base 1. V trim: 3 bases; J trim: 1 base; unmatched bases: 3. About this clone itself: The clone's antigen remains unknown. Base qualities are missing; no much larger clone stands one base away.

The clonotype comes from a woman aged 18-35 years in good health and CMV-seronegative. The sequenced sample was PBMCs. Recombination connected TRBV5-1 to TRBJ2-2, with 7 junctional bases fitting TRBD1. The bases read TGCGCCAGCAGCTCTAGGACAGGGAACACCGGGGAGCTGTTTTTT. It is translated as CASSSRTGNTGELFF. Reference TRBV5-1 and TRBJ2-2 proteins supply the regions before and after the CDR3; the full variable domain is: KAGVTQTPRYLIKTRGQQVTLSCSPISGHRSVSWYQQTPGQGLQFLFEYFSETQRNKGNFPGRFSGRQFSNSRSEMNVSTLELGDSALYLCASSSRTGNTGELFFGEGSRLTVL.